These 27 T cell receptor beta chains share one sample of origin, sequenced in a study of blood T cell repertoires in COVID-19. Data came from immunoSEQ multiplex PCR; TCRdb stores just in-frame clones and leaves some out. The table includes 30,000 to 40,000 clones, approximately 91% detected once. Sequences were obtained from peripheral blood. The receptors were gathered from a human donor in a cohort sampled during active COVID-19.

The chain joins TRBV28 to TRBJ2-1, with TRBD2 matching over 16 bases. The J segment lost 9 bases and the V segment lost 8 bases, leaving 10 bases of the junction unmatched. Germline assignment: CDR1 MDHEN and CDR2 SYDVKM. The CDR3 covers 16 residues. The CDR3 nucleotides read TGTGCCAGCCTCGGCCGGGGACTAGCGGGGGGGACTGAGCAGTTCTTC. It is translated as CASLGRGLAGGTEQFF.

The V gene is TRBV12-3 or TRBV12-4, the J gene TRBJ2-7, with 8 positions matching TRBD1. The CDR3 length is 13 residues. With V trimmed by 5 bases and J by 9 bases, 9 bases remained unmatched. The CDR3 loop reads CASSSRDRPRQYF. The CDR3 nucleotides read TGTGCCAGCAGTAGCCGGGACAGGCCGCGGCAGTACTTC.

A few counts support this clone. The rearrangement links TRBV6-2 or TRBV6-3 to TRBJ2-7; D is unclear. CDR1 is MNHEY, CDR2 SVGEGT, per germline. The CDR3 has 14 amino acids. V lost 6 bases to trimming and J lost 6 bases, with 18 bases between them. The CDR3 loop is CASSPLNYVAEQYF. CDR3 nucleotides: TGTGCCAGCAGCCCCTTAAACTATGTGGCCGAGCAGTACTTC.

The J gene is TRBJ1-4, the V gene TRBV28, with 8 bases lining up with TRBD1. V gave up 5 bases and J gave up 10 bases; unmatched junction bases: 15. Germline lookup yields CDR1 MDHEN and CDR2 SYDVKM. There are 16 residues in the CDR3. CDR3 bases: TGTGCCAGCAGTCCCATGGTCCCGGGACAGGTCGGAAAACTGTTTTTT. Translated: CASSPMVPGQVGKLFF.

The CDR3 nucleotides read TGCGCCAGCAGGGGGACTCCCACAGATACGCAGTATTTT. Protein sequence: CASRGTPTDTQYF. The V call is TRBV10-2, the J call TRBJ2-3; D is perhaps TRBD2 (6 bases). The germline CDR1 and CDR2 sequences are WSHSY and SAAADI. This CDR3 is 13 amino acids long. The V gene lost 6 bases and the J gene lost 2 bases, with 9 bases spanning the gap.

The CDR3 loop is CASRLEHGGQPVAGNTIYF. For the CDR3, the DNA is TGTGCAAGTCGCTTAGAACACGGAGGGCAGCCGGTCGCTGGAAACACCATATATTTT. V gene TRBV12-2 combines with J gene TRBJ1-3. TRBV12-2 is annotated as a pseudogene. CDR3 length equals 19 residues.

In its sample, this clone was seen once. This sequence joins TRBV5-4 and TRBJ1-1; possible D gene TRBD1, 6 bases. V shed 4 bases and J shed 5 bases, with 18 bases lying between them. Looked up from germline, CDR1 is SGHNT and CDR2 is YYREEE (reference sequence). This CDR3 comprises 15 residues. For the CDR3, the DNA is TGTGCCAGCAGCCTCGGGCGGGGGGCTTGGACTGAAGCTTTCTTT. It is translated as CASSLGRGAWTEAFF.

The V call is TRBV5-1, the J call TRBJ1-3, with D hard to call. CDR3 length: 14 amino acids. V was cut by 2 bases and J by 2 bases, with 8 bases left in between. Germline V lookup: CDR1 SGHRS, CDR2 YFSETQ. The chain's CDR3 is CASSLGSAGNTIYF. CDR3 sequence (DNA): TGCGCCAGCAGCTTAGGGAGTGCTGGAAACACCATATATTTT.

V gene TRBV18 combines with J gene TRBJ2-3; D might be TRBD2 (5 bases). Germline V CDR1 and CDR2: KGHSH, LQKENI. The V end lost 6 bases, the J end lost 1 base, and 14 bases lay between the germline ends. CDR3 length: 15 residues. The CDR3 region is CASSFSAAGTDTQYF. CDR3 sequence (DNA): TGTGCCAGCTCGTTTAGCGCGGCGGGCACAGATACGCAGTATTTT.

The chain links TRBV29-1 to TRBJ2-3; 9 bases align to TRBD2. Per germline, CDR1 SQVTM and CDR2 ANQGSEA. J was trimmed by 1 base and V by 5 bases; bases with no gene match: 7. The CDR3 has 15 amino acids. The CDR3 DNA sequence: TGCAGCGTTAAGCGGGGGGCCCTCGGCACAGATACGCAGTATTTT. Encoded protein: CSVKRGALGTDTQYF.

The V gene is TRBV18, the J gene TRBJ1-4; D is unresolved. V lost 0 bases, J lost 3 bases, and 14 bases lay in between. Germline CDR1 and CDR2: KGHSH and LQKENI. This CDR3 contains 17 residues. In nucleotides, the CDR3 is TGTGCCAGCTCACCACCGGGAGGGTCCGGATCTAATGAAAAACTGTTTTTT. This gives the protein CASSPPGGSGSNEKLFF. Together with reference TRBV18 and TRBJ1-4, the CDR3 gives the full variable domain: NAGVMQNPRHLVRRRGQEARLRCSPMKGHSHVYWYRQLPEEGLKFMVYLQKENIIDESGMPKERFSAEFPKEGPSILRIQQVVRGDSAAYFCASSPPGGSGSNEKLFFGSGTQLSVL.

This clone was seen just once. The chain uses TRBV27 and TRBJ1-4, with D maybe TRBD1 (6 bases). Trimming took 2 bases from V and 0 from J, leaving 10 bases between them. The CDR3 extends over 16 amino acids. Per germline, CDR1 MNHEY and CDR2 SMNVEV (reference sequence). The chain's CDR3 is CASSLNREATNEKLFF. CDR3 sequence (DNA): TGTGCCAGCAGTTTAAACAGGGAAGCAACTAATGAAAAACTGTTTTTT.

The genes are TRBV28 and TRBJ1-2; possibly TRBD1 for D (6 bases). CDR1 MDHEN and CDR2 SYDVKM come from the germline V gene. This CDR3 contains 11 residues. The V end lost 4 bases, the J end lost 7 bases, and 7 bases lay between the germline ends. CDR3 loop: CASSSTGGYTF. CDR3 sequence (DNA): TGTGCCAGCAGTTCGACAGGTGGCTACACCTTC.

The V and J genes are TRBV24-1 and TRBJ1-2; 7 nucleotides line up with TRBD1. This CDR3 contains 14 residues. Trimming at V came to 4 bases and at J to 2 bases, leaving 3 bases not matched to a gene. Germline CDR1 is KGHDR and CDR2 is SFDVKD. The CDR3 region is CATSDPGQNYGYTF. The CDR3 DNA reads TGTGCCACCAGTGACCCGGGACAGAACTATGGCTACACCTTC.

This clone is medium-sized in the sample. The CDR3 DNA is TGTGCCAGCAGTTTAACTCCGGACAGGGAGTACGAGCAGTACTTC. Translation: CASSLTPDREYEQYF. The chain carries TRBV27 and TRBJ2-7, with 8 nucleotides matching TRBD1. This CDR3 contains 15 residues. V shed 2 bases, J shed 4 bases, and the junction held 7 bases outside the gene matches. Germline V CDR1 and CDR2: MNHEY, SMNVEV (reference sequence).

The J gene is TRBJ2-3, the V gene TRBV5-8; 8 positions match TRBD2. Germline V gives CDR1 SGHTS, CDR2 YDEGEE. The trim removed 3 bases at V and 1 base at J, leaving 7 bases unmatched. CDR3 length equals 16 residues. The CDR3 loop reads CASSWRAAGGTDTQYF. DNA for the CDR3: TGTGCCAGCAGCTGGAGGGCAGCGGGGGGCACAGATACGCAGTATTTT.

The CDR3 DNA reads as TGTGCCATCACCGGACTCCCGGAGACCCAGTACTTC. Amino acid sequence: CAITGLPETQYF. This chain connects TRBV10-3 to TRBJ2-5; D is perhaps TRBD2 (5 bases). Per germline, CDR1 ENHRY and CDR2 SYGVKD. V was shortened by 7 bases and J by 5 bases, with 11 bases between the two germline ends. The CDR3 is made up of 12 amino acids.

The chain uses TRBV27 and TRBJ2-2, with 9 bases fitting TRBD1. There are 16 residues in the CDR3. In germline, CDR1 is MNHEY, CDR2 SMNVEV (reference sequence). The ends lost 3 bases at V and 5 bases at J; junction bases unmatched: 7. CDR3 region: CASSFLSTGGTGELFF. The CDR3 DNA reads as TGTGCCAGCAGTTTCCTCTCGACAGGGGGTACCGGGGAGCTGTTTTTT.

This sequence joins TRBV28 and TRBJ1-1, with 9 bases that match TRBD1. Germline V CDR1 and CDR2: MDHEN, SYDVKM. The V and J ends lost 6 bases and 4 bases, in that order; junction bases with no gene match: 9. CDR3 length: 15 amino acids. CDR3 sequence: CASRIPGTGLTEAFF. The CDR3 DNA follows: TGTGCCAGCAGAATTCCCGGGACAGGGCTCACTGAAGCTTTCTTT.

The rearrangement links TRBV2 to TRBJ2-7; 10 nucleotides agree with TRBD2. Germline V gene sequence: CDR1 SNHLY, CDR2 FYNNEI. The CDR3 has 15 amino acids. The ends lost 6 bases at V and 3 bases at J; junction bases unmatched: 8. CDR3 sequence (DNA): TGTGCCAGCAGGCGTGGGACTAGCGAAAACTACGAGCAGTACTTC. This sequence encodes CASRRGTSENYEQYF.

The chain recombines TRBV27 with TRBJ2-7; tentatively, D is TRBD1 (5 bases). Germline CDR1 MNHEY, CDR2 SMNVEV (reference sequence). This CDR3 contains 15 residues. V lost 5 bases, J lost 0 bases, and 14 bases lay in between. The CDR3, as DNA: TGTGCCAGCAGTCTCGATCCAGGGTCCTCCTACGAGCAGTACTTC. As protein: CASSLDPGSSYEQYF.

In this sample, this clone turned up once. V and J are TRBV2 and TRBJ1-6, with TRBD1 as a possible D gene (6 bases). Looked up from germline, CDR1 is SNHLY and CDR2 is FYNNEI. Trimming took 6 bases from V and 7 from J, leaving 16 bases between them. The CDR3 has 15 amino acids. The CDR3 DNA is TGTGCCAGCAGATTGTCCGGGACACCCAATTCACCCCTCCACTTT. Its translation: CASRLSGTPNSPLHF.

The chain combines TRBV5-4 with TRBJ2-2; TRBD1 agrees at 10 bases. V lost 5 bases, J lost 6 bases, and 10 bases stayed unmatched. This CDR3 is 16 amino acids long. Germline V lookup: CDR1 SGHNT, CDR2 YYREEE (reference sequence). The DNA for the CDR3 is TGTGCCAGCAGTAACGGGGGACAGGGGACCGCCGGGGAGCTGTTTTTT. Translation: CASSNGGQGTAGELFF.

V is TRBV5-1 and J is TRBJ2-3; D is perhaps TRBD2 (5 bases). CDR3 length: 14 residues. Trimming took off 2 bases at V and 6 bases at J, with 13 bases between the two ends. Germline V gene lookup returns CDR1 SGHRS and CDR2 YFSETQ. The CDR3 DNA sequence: TGCGCCAGCAGCTTCAGGACTTCCGGGGATACGCAGTATTTT. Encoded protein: CASSFRTSGDTQYF. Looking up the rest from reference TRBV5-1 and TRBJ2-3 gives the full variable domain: KAGVTQTPRYLIKTRGQQVTLSCSPISGHRSVSWYQQTPGQGLQFLFEYFSETQRNKGNFPGRFSGRQFSNSRSEMNVSTLELGDSALYLCASSFRTSGDTQYFGPGTRLTVL.

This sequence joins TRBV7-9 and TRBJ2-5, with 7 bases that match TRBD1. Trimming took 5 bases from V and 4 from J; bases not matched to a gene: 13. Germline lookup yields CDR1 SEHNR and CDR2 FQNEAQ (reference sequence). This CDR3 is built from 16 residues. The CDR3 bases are TGTGCCAGCAGCCCAAGGACAGGCACCTCCCTAGAGACCCAGTACTTC. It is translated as CASSPRTGTSLETQYF.

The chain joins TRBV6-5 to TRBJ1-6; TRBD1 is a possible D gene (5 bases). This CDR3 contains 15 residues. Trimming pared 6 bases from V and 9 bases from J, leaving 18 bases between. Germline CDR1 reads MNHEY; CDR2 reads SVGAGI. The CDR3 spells CASSPPGGSGSPLHF. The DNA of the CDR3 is TGTGCCAGCAGCCCGCCGGGGGGTAGTGGTTCACCCCTCCACTTT.

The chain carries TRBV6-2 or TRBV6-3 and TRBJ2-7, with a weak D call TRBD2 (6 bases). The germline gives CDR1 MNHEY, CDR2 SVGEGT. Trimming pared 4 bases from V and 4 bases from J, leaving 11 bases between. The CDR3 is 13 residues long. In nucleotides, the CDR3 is TGTGCCAGCAGTTGGGACTCTGCGTACGAGCAGTACTTC. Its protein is CASSWDSAYEQYF.